The 22 T cell receptor beta chains below come from one sample, sequenced in a study of control samples from healthy donors and cancer patients. The protocol was immunoSEQ multiplex PCR, while the TCRdb copy is restricted to in-frame clones and leaves out a portion. The sample has 95,000 to 150,000 clones, 85% to 95% seen once. Sequencing input: PBMCs. The receptors here all came from an elderly man with head and neck cancer.

This clone has only one observation. This chain connects TRBV5-4 to TRBJ2-5; 8 bases line up with TRBD2. V was clipped by 4 bases and J by 5 bases; unmatched bases: 7. This CDR3 is built from 14 residues. CDR1 is SGHNT, CDR2 YYREEE, per germline (reference sequence). The CDR3 DNA reads as TGTGCCAGCAGCCCGGGGGGGGCGCATGAGACCCAGTACTTC. Translation: CASSPGGAHETQYF.

This chain uses TRBV6-1 with TRBJ1-5; the match to TRBD1 covers 8 bases. The CDR3 covers 20 residues. Germline CDR1 MNHNS, CDR2 SASEGT. The J segment lost 0 bases and the V segment lost 0 bases, leaving 13 bases of the junction unmatched. CDR3 coding DNA: TGTGCCAGCAGTGAAGCGGGGACAGGCTTCGCCACATATAGCAATCAGCCCCAGCATTTT. Its protein product is CASSEAGTGFATYSNQPQHF.

The rearrangement links TRBV12-3 or TRBV12-4 to TRBJ2-1; TRBD1 matches 7 bases. V shed 8 bases and J 4 bases; nucleotides not matched to a gene: 5. The CDR3 extends over 13 amino acids. The CDR3 DNA reads as TGTGCCAGCTCGGGACAGACATACAATGAGCAGTTCTTC. It is translated as CASSGQTYNEQFF.

This chain uses TRBV20-1 with TRBJ1-1; D is possibly TRBD1 (5 bases). In germline, CDR1 is DFQATT, CDR2 SNEGSKA (reference sequence). The CDR3 has 15 residues. The V and J ends lost 3 bases and 1 base respectively, with 15 bases between them. This CDR3 is CSASALLGPNTEAFF. In DNA, the CDR3 is TGCAGTGCTAGTGCCCTTTTGGGACCGAACACTGAAGCTTTCTTT.

In its sample, this clone was seen a few times. The J gene is TRBJ1-4, the V gene TRBV5-6, with 8 positions matching TRBD1. Germline-derived CDR1 and CDR2 are SGHDT and YYEEEE. There are 17 residues in the CDR3. The trim removed 4 bases at V and 6 bases at J, leaving 14 bases unmatched. CDR3 nucleotides: TGTGCCAGCAGCCTACCTGGACAGGGTTTTGGGGATGAAAAACTGTTTTTT. Translated: CASSLPGQGFGDEKLFF.

The chain has TRBV5-1 and TRBJ2-3; maybe TRBD2 (6 bases). The V gene lost 3 bases and the J gene lost 1 base, with 15 bases spanning the gap. The CDR3 sequence is 16 residues long. CDR1 and CDR2 (germline): SGHRS, YFSETQ. The CDR3 reads CASSSLTSGGTDTQYF. The CDR3 DNA reads as TGCGCCAGCAGCTCTCTGACTAGTGGAGGCACAGATACGCAGTATTTT.

This rearrangement joins TRBV2 to TRBJ2-1, with 7 bases matching TRBD2. The length of the CDR3 is 14 residues. CDR1 is SNHLY and CDR2 is FYNNEI in the germline V gene. V lost 4 bases to trimming and J lost 4 bases; unmatched junction nucleotides: 4. CDR3: CASSASGAYNEQFF. The CDR3 bases are TGTGCCAGCAGTGCTAGCGGAGCATACAATGAGCAGTTCTTC.

This clone showed up just once. The chain has TRBV6-5 and TRBJ1-1; D unresolved. The V and J ends lost 0 bases and 10 bases respectively, with 18 bases between them. The CDR3 runs to 15 residues. Germline CDR1 and CDR2: MNHEY and SVGAGI. CDR3 nucleotide sequence: TGTGCCAGCAGTTACTCAATAGCGGGAACAAGATCAGCTTTCTTT. Its protein product is CASSYSIAGTRSAFF.

V and J are TRBV19 and TRBJ1-4; D unresolved. V lost 3 bases and J lost 4, with 9 bases in between. Germline values: CDR1 LNHDA, CDR2 SQIVND (reference sequence). The CDR3 is 14 amino acids. The CDR3 region is CASSIGKVNEKLFF. In DNA form, the CDR3 reads TGTGCCAGTAGTATTGGAAAAGTTAATGAAAAACTGTTTTTT.

The chain has TRBV2 and TRBJ1-1; unclear D gene. The V end lost 4 bases, the J end lost 0 bases, and 9 bases lay between the germline ends. The CDR3 runs 14 residues. The germline CDR1 and CDR2 sequences are SNHLY and FYNNEI. Here the CDR3 reads CASSARKLNTEAFF. The CDR3 DNA follows: TGTGCCAGCAGTGCAAGGAAGCTGAACACTGAAGCTTTCTTT. The whole variable domain, filled in from reference TRBV2 and TRBJ1-1, reads EPEVTQTPSHQVTQMGQEVILRCVPISNHLYFYWYRQILGQKVEFLVSFYNNEISEKSEIFDDQFSVERPDGSNFTLKIRSTKLEDSAMYFCASSARKLNTEAFFGQGTRLTVV.

The gene calls are TRBV14 and TRBJ1-2, with D hard to call. CDR3 length equals 13 residues. V lost 4 bases to trimming and J lost 2 bases, with 8 bases between them. The germline V gene encodes CDR1 SGHDN and CDR2 FVKESK. In DNA form, the CDR3 reads TGTGCCAGCAGCCGCGACATAAACTATGGCTACACCTTC. Its translation: CASSRDINYGYTF.

The chain carries TRBV27 and TRBJ1-2; 7 nucleotides line up with TRBD1. This CDR3 contains 14 residues. Germline trimming cut 6 bases from V and 4 bases from J; bases unmatched to any gene: 8. Germline V gene lookup returns CDR1 MNHEY and CDR2 SMNVEV (reference sequence). The CDR3 DNA follows: TGTGCCAGCAGGCCAACAGGGGCCCTCTATGGCTACACCTTC. As protein: CASRPTGALYGYTF.

The chain carries TRBV2 and TRBJ2-2; 9 bases match TRBD2. Trimming removed 1 base from V and 0 bases from J; junction bases left unmatched: 6. CDR1 is SNHLY, CDR2 FYNNEI, per germline. The CDR3 spans 18 residues. In nucleotides, the CDR3 is TGTGCCAGCAGTGAAGGTAGCGGGGGAGTTCCGAACACCGGGGAGCTGTTTTTT. Its protein product is CASSEGSGGVPNTGELFF.

This chain joins TRBV18 and TRBJ1-1; D gene ambiguous. Between the trimmed V and J ends, which lost 5 bases and 1 base, there was a span of 14 bases. The CDR3 sequence is 15 residues long. Germline CDR1 reads KGHSH; CDR2 reads LQKENI. The CDR3 spells CASSVEADGNTEAFF. The DNA for the CDR3 is TGTGCCAGCTCAGTAGAGGCAGATGGGAACACTGAAGCTTTCTTT.

The CDR3 nucleotides read TGTGCCAGCAGCTTGGACAGGGACGCCATGAACACTGAAGCTTTCTTT. Protein product: CASSLDRDAMNTEAFF. The rearrangement links TRBV9 to TRBJ1-1, with TRBD1 matching 8 bases. This CDR3 has 16 amino acids. In germline, CDR1 is SGDLS, CDR2 YYNGEE. V was pared by 4 bases and J by 0 bases, with 8 bases of the junction left unmatched.

The chain couples TRBV9 to TRBJ2-4, with unresolved D. CDR1 is SGDLS and CDR2 is YYNGEE in the germline V gene. The CDR3 contains 13 residues. With 0 bases removed from V and 10 bases from J, the gap between germline ends came to 11 bases. Here the CDR3 reads CASSVVPGGIQYF. The CDR3, as DNA: TGTGCCAGCAGCGTAGTCCCGGGTGGAATTCAGTACTTC.

The rearrangement joins TRBV7-2 to TRBJ2-3; TRBD2 matches 7 bases. Germline values: CDR1 SGHTA, CDR2 FQGNSA. V shed 2 bases, J shed 0 bases, and the junction held 5 bases outside the gene matches. The CDR3 covers 16 residues. The CDR3 DNA reads as TGTGCCAGCAGCTTAATGCGAGCGGGGAGCACAGATACGCAGTATTTT. Translating it yields CASSLMRAGSTDTQYF. Drawing the rest from reference TRBV7-2 and TRBJ2-3, the complete variable domain is GAGVSQSPSNKVTEKGKDVELRCDPISGHTALYWYRQSLGQGLEFLIYFQGNSAPDKSGLPSDRFSAERTGGSVSTLTIQRTQQEDSAVYLCASSLMRAGSTDTQYFGPGTRLTVL.

The CDR3: CASRVFNQPQHF. The CDR3 DNA follows: TGTGCCAGTAGAGTTTTCAATCAGCCCCAGCATTTT. V usage is TRBV19 and J usage is TRBJ1-5, with D unclear. Germline assignment: CDR1 LNHDA and CDR2 SQIVND (reference sequence). The CDR3 spans 12 residues. Trimming removed 6 bases at V and 3 bases at J, with 6 bases between.

The CDR3 loop is CASSLGQFQPQHF. Here the CDR3 DNA reads TGTGCCAGCAGCCTGGGACAGTTTCAGCCCCAGCATTTT. The V gene is TRBV5-5, the J gene TRBJ1-5, with TRBD1 matching 7 bases. Germline V gene data show CDR1 as SGHKS and CDR2 as YYEKEE (reference sequence). CDR3 length: 13 amino acids. The V gene end was trimmed by 4 bases and the J gene end by 6 bases; junction bases not matched to a gene: 4. The whole variable domain, remainder taken from reference TRBV5-5 and TRBJ1-5, is DAGVTQSPTHLIKTRGQQVTLRCSPISGHKSVSWYQQVLGQGPQFIFQYYEKEERGRGNFPDRFSARQFPNYSSELNVNALLLGDSALYLCASSLGQFQPQHFGDGTRLSIL.

This sequence joins TRBV12-3 or TRBV12-4 and TRBJ2-7; D possibly corresponds to TRBD2 (5 bases). The CDR3 is 11 residues long. The V end was cut by 5 bases, the J end by 4 bases, with 6 bases between. The CDR3 is CASSTGYEQYF. DNA of the CDR3: TGTGCCAGCAGTACGGGGTACGAGCAGTACTTC.

The chain joins TRBV2 to TRBJ2-3; D is unresolved. Trimming removed 5 bases at V and 6 bases at J, with 6 bases between. Germline loops: CDR1 SNHLY, CDR2 FYNNEI. This CDR3 has 11 amino acids. The CDR3 sequence: CASSSVDTQYF. The CDR3 DNA sequence: TGTGCCAGCAGTTCCGTGGATACGCAGTATTTT.

This chain uses TRBV28 with TRBJ2-5; TRBD2 matches 8 bases. Trimming cost V 4 bases and J 5 bases; bases outside gene matches: 6. Germline CDR1 is MDHEN and CDR2 is SYDVKM. The CDR3 runs 14 residues. This CDR3 is CASSSGGTPETQYF. For the CDR3, the DNA is TGTGCCAGCAGTTCGGGGGGGACCCCGGAGACCCAGTACTTC.